Below, 25 T cell receptor beta chains from the same sample are listed, as sequenced in a study of blood T cell repertoires in COVID-19. Data came from immunoSEQ multiplex PCR; TCRdb stores just in-frame clones and leaves some out. The table records tens of thousands of clones, around 90% of them present only once. Sequencing was done on a sample of peripheral blood. The receptors stem from a woman of 80 years or more with acute or convalescent COVID-19.

The chain couples TRBV24-1 to TRBJ2-7; D gene ambiguous. V was cut by 8 bases and J by 5 bases, with 9 bases left in between. The CDR3 has 11 amino acids. Germline V gene lookup returns CDR1 KGHDR and CDR2 SFDVKD. In DNA, the CDR3 is TGTGCCACCACAGACTGGGACGAGCAGTACTTC. Its protein is CATTDWDEQYF.

J is TRBJ2-1 and V is TRBV5-1; tentative D call: TRBD1 (6 bases). The CDR3 sequence is 15 residues long. V lost 4 bases to trimming and J lost 4 bases, with 15 bases between them. CDR1 and CDR2 (germline): SGHRS, YFSETQ. CDR3 sequence reads: CASSRSGTQYNEQFF. The DNA for the CDR3 is TGCGCCAGCAGCCGATCCGGGACACAATACAATGAGCAGTTCTTC.

This clone was seen a single time. This chain uses TRBV10-3 with TRBJ1-1, with 10 bases that match TRBD1. This CDR3 is 14 amino acids long. J lost 11 bases, V lost 4 bases, and 10 bases had no gene match. CDR1 ENHRY and CDR2 SYGVKD come from the germline V gene. The CDR3 loop is CAISAATGGAYAFF. Written as DNA, the CDR3 is TGTGCCATCAGTGCCGCGACAGGGGGCGCTTACGCTTTCTTT.

As regards this clone: The junction departs from germline at one end; a sequencing error may be responsible. The chain is built from TRBV2 and TRBJ1-6, with 8 positions matching TRBD1. This CDR3 is 15 amino acids long. Germline V gives CDR1 SNHLY, CDR2 FYNNEI. The CDR3 sequence is CASKAGGSNNSPLHF. CDR3 nucleotides: TGTGCCAGCAAAGCAGGGGGCTCCAATAATTCACCCCTCCACTTT.

This chain links TRBV7-3 with TRBJ1-2, with D possibly matching TRBD1 (6 bases). The CDR3 runs 16 residues. CDR1 is SGHTA, CDR2 FQGTGA, per germline. V lost 2 bases and J lost 8, with 21 bases in between. The chain's CDR3 is CASSLSGRGGGAGYTF. CDR3 in DNA: TGTGCCAGCAGCTTATCGGGGCGAGGGGGAGGGGCGGGCTACACCTTC.

V and J are TRBV5-4 and TRBJ2-5; 10 bases align to TRBD2. Germline assignment: CDR1 SGHNT and CDR2 YYREEE (reference sequence). With V trimmed by 4 bases and J by 7 bases, 4 bases remained unmatched. This CDR3 spans 13 amino acids. The CDR3 sequence is CASSLAGEATQYF. CDR3 bases: TGTGCCAGCAGCCTAGCGGGAGAGGCGACCCAGTACTTC.

This chain connects TRBV9 to TRBJ2-5; TRBD1 might be the D (5 bases). V gave up 0 bases and J gave up 4 bases, with 16 bases separating them. Germline CDR1 and CDR2: SGDLS and YYNGEE. The CDR3 runs 16 residues. The CDR3 loop is CASSVVGLPGRETQYF. In nucleotides, the CDR3 is TGTGCCAGCAGCGTAGTGGGGCTACCAGGGCGAGAGACCCAGTACTTC.

The chain combines TRBV10-3 with TRBJ2-7, with TRBD2 matching over 7 bases. The trim removed 0 bases at V and 0 bases at J, leaving 5 bases unmatched. The CDR3 totals 16 residues. Looked up from germline, CDR1 is ENHRY and CDR2 is SYGVKD. CDR3 DNA sequence: TGTGCCATCAGTGAGTCGGGGGGGACGAGCTCCTACGAGCAGTACTTC. This sequence encodes CAISESGGTSSYEQYF.

This rearrangement joins TRBV4-1 to TRBJ2-1, with 8 bases identical to TRBD2. V shed 0 bases and J 8 bases; nucleotides not matched to a gene: 9. Germline loops: CDR1 MGHRA, CDR2 YSYEKL. The CDR3 totals 16 residues. The CDR3 DNA reads as TGCGCCAGCAGCCAAGAATCCGGGACTAGTGTCTATGAGCAGTTCTTC. It specifies CASSQESGTSVYEQFF.

J is TRBJ1-4 and V is TRBV5-8, with unresolved D. The length of the CDR3 is 16 residues. From germline, CDR1 is SGHTS and CDR2 YDEGEE. Trimming took off 4 bases at V and 1 base at J, with 14 bases between the two ends. CDR3 sequence reads: CASSPVAARTNEKLFF. The CDR3 coding sequence is TGTGCCAGCAGCCCGGTGGCGGCACGAACTAATGAAAAACTGTTTTTT.

This clone came up a few times. The rearrangement uses TRBV5-1 and TRBJ1-3; D may be TRBD1 (6 bases). The CDR3 runs to 13 residues. V lost 5 bases, J lost 3 bases, and 9 bases lay in between. Germline values: CDR1 SGHRS, CDR2 YFSETQ. The CDR3 DNA reads as TGCGCCAGCAGGGACAGTGTTGGAAACACCATATATTTT. Translating it yields CASRDSVGNTIYF.

The chain has TRBV3-1 (or the pseudogene TRBV3-2) and TRBJ2-7; D is ambiguous. V was cut by 3 bases and J by 2 bases, with 8 bases left in between. Per germline, CDR1 LGHDT and CDR2 YNNKEL (reference sequence). The CDR3 has 13 amino acids. DNA for the CDR3: TGTGCCAGCAGCCATGAGGCGACCTACGAGCAGTACTTC. The encoded protein is CASSHEATYEQYF.

The chain joins TRBV11-3 to TRBJ2-3; D may be TRBD2 (5 bases). CDR3 length: 13 residues. V was clipped by 5 bases and J by 9 bases, with 15 bases between them. Germline CDR1 reads SGHNT; CDR2 reads YENEEA. The CDR3: CASSPGISLTQYF. The DNA for the CDR3 is TGTGCCAGCAGCCCCGGGATCAGCCTGACGCAGTATTTT. The full variable domain, its missing parts supplied by reference TRBV11-3 and TRBJ2-3, is EAGVVQSPRYKIIEKKQPVAFWCNPISGHNTLYWYLQNLGQGPELLIRYENEEAVDDSQLPKDRFSAERLKGVDSTLKIQPAELGDSAVYLCASSPGISLTQYFGPGTRLTVL.

The chain employs TRBV6-4 and TRBJ1-6; D perhaps matches TRBD1 (5 bases). This CDR3 comprises 13 residues. Germline CDR1 reads MRHNA; CDR2 reads SNTAGT. The germline V and J ends were trimmed by 8 bases and 10 bases, with 15 bases remaining between them. CDR3 in amino acids: CASGRDYLSPLHF. In DNA, the CDR3 is TGTGCCAGCGGCAGGGACTACCTATCACCCCTCCACTTT.

The chain is built from TRBV6-5 and TRBJ2-1, with 11 positions matching TRBD2. After removal of 10 bases from V and 7 bases from J, the junction contained 6 bases not matched to a gene. Germline V gene data show CDR1 as MNHEY and CDR2 as SVGAGI. The CDR3 sequence is 13 residues long. This CDR3 reads CATPGLADNEQFF. DNA of the CDR3: TGTGCCACCCCGGGACTAGCGGATAATGAGCAGTTCTTC.

The chain has TRBV27 and TRBJ1-6; D is ambiguous. Trimming removed 7 bases at V and 6 bases at J, with 22 bases between. The CDR3 totals 17 residues. Germline values: CDR1 MNHEY, CDR2 SMNVEV (reference sequence). The CDR3 nucleotides are TGTGCCAGCAAGTTTGCGGGAGTGGACCCGATTAATTCACCCCTCCACTTT. Amino acid sequence: CASKFAGVDPINSPLHF.

This chain connects TRBV7-7 to TRBJ2-5; 8 positions agree with TRBD2. V lost 5 bases and J lost 5; bases outside the gene matches: 7. The CDR3 sequence is 14 residues long. Germline V gene data show CDR1 as SSHAT and CDR2 as FNYEAQ (reference sequence). DNA for the CDR3: TGTGCCAGCAGCCCGGGAGGGTTCAGGGAGACCCAGTACTTC. It yields the protein CASSPGGFRETQYF.

The genes are TRBV7-9 and TRBJ2-5, with 15 bases lining up with TRBD2. Germline V CDR1 and CDR2: SEHNR, FQNEAQ (reference sequence). The CDR3 covers 16 residues. Trimming at V came to 1 base and at J to 5 bases, leaving 2 bases not matched to a gene. The CDR3 spells CASSLVGLAGGETQYF. CDR3 sequence (DNA): TGTGCCAGCAGCTTAGTGGGACTAGCGGGGGGTGAGACCCAGTACTTC.

The rearrangement uses TRBV28 and TRBJ2-1, with D possibly matching TRBD2 (5 bases). Germline CDR1 and CDR2: MDHEN and SYDVKM. The V and J ends lost 3 bases and 1 base respectively, with 16 bases between them. The CDR3 length is 17 residues. CDR3 amino acids: CASSLKSPRGSYNEQFF. CDR3 coding DNA: TGTGCCAGCAGTTTGAAGAGCCCGAGAGGGTCCTACAATGAGCAGTTCTTC. Supplemented by reference TRBV28 and TRBJ2-1, the full variable domain reads DVKVTQSSRYLVKRTGEKVFLECVQDMDHENMFWYRQDPGLGLRLIYFSYDVKMKEKGDIPEGYSVSREKKERFSLILESASTNQTSMYLCASSLKSPRGSYNEQFFGPGTRLTVL.

CDR3 bases: TGTGCCAGCAGCTTAGGGCCCAGGGAACCATATTCACCCCTCCACTTT. Protein product: CASSLGPREPYSPLHF. This chain connects TRBV7-8 to TRBJ1-6; possible D gene TRBD1, 5 bases. The germline V gene has CDR1 SGHVS and CDR2 FQNEAQ. V lost 1 base to trimming and J lost 8 bases, with 15 bases between them. This CDR3 spans 16 amino acids.

A single count supports this clone. This chain connects TRBV5-1 to TRBJ2-5, with TRBD2 identical over 8 bases. This CDR3 has 13 residues. Germline-derived CDR1 and CDR2 are SGHRS and YFSETQ. V was pared by 2 bases and J by 4 bases, with 1 base of the junction left unmatched. The CDR3 is CASSLRGGETQYF. CDR3 coding DNA: TGCGCCAGCAGCTTACGGGGGGGAGAGACCCAGTACTTC.

This clone is a singleton in its sample. This rearrangement joins TRBV4-2 to TRBJ2-1, with TRBD2 identical over 9 bases. The CDR3 contains 15 residues. Germline CDR1 reads LGHNA; CDR2 reads YNFKEQ. J gave up 7 bases and V 0 bases, and 4 bases lay outside the gene matches. In DNA form, the CDR3 reads TGTGCCAGCAGCCAAGATGGACTAGCGATTAATGAGCAGTTCTTC. Translated: CASSQDGLAINEQFF.

The rearrangement uses TRBV11-1 and TRBJ2-1; 13 nucleotides line up with TRBD2. The CDR3 totals 16 residues. After removal of 5 bases from V and 5 bases from J, the junction contained 6 bases not matched to a gene. The germline CDR1 and CDR2 sequences are SGHAT and FQDESV (reference sequence). CDR3 sequence reads: CASSRRLAGGNNEQFF. Here the CDR3 DNA reads TGTGCCAGCAGCCGCCGACTAGCGGGAGGTAACAATGAGCAGTTCTTC.

The rearrangement joins TRBV4-1 to TRBJ1-1; D unresolved. Between the trimmed V and J ends, which lost 0 bases and 0 bases, there was a span of 11 bases. This CDR3 has 16 amino acids. Germline V gene data show CDR1 as MGHRA and CDR2 as YSYEKL. The CDR3 is CASSQELIAMNTEAFF. The CDR3 DNA follows: TGCGCCAGCAGCCAAGAACTGATCGCCATGAACACTGAAGCTTTCTTT.

The chain combines TRBV6-5 with TRBJ2-3, with D perhaps matching TRBD2 (7 bases). Trimming pared 7 bases from V and 3 bases from J, leaving 17 bases between. The CDR3 extends over 15 amino acids. Looked up from germline, CDR1 is MNHEY and CDR2 is SVGAGI. The CDR3 loop is CASIARGAGTDTQYF. In nucleotides, the CDR3 is TGTGCCAGCATTGCTCGGGGGGCGGGGACAGATACGCAGTATTTT.